What follows are 8 T cell receptor beta chains derived from one specimen sequenced in a study of shared clonotypes between healthy human individuals. The data were produced by immunoSEQ multiplex PCR, yet TCRdb's version contains in-frame clones alone and is incomplete. The profile covers more than 1.2 million clones, with approximately 98.5% appearing a single time and 0.36% taken by the ten largest. What was sequenced was naive CD4+ T cells sorted from blood. Subset in this sample: CD45RA+ positively selected. These receptors were obtained from a man aged 30-40 years in good health.

This chain connects TRBV28 to TRBJ1-1; tentatively, D is TRBD1 (6 bases). Trimming removed 5 bases from V and 7 bases from J, with 14 bases in between. The CDR3 contains 13 residues. Germline assignment: CDR1 MDHEN and CDR2 SYDVKM. CDR3 nucleotides: TGTGCCAGCAGTCTGGACAGCTACCTTGAAGCTTTCTTT. Translated: CASSLDSYLEAFF. Drawing the rest from reference TRBV28 and TRBJ1-1, the complete variable domain is DVKVTQSSRYLVKRTGEKVFLECVQDMDHENMFWYRQDPGLGLRLIYFSYDVKMKEKGDIPEGYSVSREKKERFSLILESASTNQTSMYLCASSLDSYLEAFFGQGTRLTVV.

This rearrangement joins TRBV7-9 to TRBJ2-7; tentative D call: TRBD2 (6 bases). Germline V CDR1 and CDR2: SEHNR, FQNEAQ (reference sequence). This CDR3 comprises 16 residues. Trimming took off 5 bases at V and 3 bases at J, with 20 bases between the two ends. The CDR3 nucleotides read TGTGCCAGCAGCCCGCGGGGCGGATTCCCTAACTACGAGCAGTACTTC. It encodes CASSPRGGFPNYEQYF.

The rearrangement links TRBV6-1 to TRBJ2-5; no reliable D call. Trimming stripped 7 bases from V and 8 bases from J, with 11 bases between. This CDR3 contains 11 residues. Germline CDR1 is MNHNS and CDR2 is SASEGT. The DNA of the CDR3 is TGTGCCAGCAACGAGGCGATAACCCAGTACTTC. Translating gives CASNEAITQYF.

The genes are TRBV25-1 and TRBJ2-3; no clear D. The CDR3 runs to 10 residues. Germline assignment: CDR1 MGHDK and CDR2 SYGVNS. The V gene lost 6 bases and the J gene lost 5 bases, with 3 bases spanning the gap. Here the CDR3 DNA reads TGTGCCAGCAGCGGAGATACGCAGTATTTT. Translating gives CASSGDTQYF. The full variable domain, rest sourced from reference TRBV25-1 and TRBJ2-3, is EADIYQTPRYLVIGTGKKITLECSQTMGHDKMYWYQQDPGMELHLIHYSYGVNSTEKGDLSSESTVSRIRTEHFPLTLESARPSHTSQYLCASSGDTQYFGPGTRLTVL.

V and J are TRBV27 and TRBJ2-3; 8 positions agree with TRBD2. Germline trimming cut 3 bases from V and 4 bases from J; bases unmatched to any gene: 9. CDR3 length: 16 residues. Germline lookup yields CDR1 MNHEY and CDR2 SMNVEV (reference sequence). CDR3 residues: CASSFLNGRVADTQYF. CDR3 nucleotide sequence: TGTGCCAGCAGTTTTCTTAACGGGAGGGTTGCAGATACGCAGTATTTT.

In this sample, this clone turned up once. The rearrangement links TRBV10-2 to TRBJ2-7, with D hard to call. This CDR3 comprises 19 residues. V dropped 0 bases and J dropped 1 base, with 22 bases sitting between them. Germline CDR1 WSHSY, CDR2 SAAADI. CDR3 sequence: CASSESIREPSFQSYEQYF. The CDR3 region has the DNA TGCGCCAGCAGTGAGTCCATACGCGAACCCAGTTTCCAGTCCTACGAGCAGTACTTC.

This rearrangement joins TRBV27 to TRBJ1-3; tentatively, D is TRBD1 (5 bases). Germline V gene lookup returns CDR1 MNHEY and CDR2 SMNVEV (reference sequence). V lost 5 bases to trimming and J lost 0 bases, with 14 bases between them. The CDR3 is 16 amino acids. Here the CDR3 DNA reads TGTGCCAGCAGTCAAGGCAGGGCGGTCTCTGGAAACACCATATATTTT. It translates to CASSQGRAVSGNTIYF.

The genes are TRBV6-1 and TRBJ2-7, with unresolved D. Deletions cut 0 bases from V and 3 bases from J, with 3 bases between. This CDR3 contains 12 residues. Germline loops: CDR1 MNHNS, CDR2 SASEGT. This CDR3 is CASSEASYEQYF. As DNA, the CDR3 is TGTGCCAGCAGTGAAGCAAGCTACGAGCAGTACTTC.